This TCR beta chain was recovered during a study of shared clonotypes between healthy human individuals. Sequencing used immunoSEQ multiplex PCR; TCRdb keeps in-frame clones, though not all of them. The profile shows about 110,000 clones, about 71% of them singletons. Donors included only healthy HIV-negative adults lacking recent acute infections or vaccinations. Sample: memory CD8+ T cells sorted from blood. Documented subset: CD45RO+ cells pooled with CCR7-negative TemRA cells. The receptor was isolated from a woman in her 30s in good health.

The CDR3 spells CASSAIGEGYEQYF. The CDR3 DNA reads as TGTGCCAGCAGCGCAATAGGGGAAGGCTACGAGCAGTACTTC. The rearrangement joins TRBV21-1 to TRBJ2-7; the D call of TRBD1 is as the table states it, not checked on the DNA. TRBV21-1 is a listed pseudogene. The CDR3 runs 14 residues.